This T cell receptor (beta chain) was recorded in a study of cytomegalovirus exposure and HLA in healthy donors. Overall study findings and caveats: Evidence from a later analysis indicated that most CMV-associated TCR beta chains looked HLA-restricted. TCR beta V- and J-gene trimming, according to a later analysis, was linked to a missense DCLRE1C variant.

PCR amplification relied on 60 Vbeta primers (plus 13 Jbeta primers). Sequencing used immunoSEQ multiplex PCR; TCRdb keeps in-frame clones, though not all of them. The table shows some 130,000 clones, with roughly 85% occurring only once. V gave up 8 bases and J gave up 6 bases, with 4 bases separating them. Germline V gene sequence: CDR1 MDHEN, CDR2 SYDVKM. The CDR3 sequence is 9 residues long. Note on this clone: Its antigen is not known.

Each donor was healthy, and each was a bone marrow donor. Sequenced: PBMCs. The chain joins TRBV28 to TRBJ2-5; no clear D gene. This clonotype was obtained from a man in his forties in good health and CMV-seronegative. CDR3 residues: CASGQTQYF. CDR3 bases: TGTGCCAGCGGGCAGACCCAGTACTTC.